A single sample gave rise to the 22 T cell receptor beta chains below, sequenced in a study of regulatory T cells in long-lasting Graves disease. Sample time point: persistent/refractory GD, antithyroid drugs over 5 years with positive TRAb. Making the TCR library involved RNA that had been extracted from PBMCs. According to the study, TCR beta libraries were built with iRepertoire HTBI primers and CDR3-region Arm-PCR. Each CDR3 protein gets one entry after TCRdb re-called the multiplex PCR reads with MiXCR. The sample has a few hundred thousand distinct CDR3 sequences, roughly a quarter seen once. The material was peripheral blood mononuclear cells (PBMCs), obtained when the disease was refractory, from a patient treated with antithyroid drugs. These receptors all stem from a female donor with Graves disease.

This clonotype was recorded at least ten times. This chain links TRBV28 with TRBJ1-2; D is ambiguous. V was clipped by 10 bases and J by 0 bases, with 12 bases between them. The V gene's germline CDR1 is MDHEN and CDR2 SYDVKM. The length of the CDR3 is 13 residues. CDR3: CATGPLANYGYTF. CDR3 in DNA: TGTGCCACCGGCCCGTTAGCTAACTATGGCTACACCTTC.

V usage is TRBV6-5 and J usage is TRBJ1-6, with 12 bases fitting TRBD1. The junction had 3 bases not matched to a gene; V was cut back by 2 bases and J by 10 bases. The CDR3 sequence is 15 residues long. CDR1 is MNHEY and CDR2 is SVGAGI in the germline V gene. CDR3 protein: CASSYGTGGFSPLHF. Here the CDR3 DNA reads TGTGCCAGCAGTTACGGGACAGGGGGCTTCTCACCCCTCCACTTT.

V gene TRBV9 combines with J gene TRBJ1-2, with 7 bases lining up with TRBD1. The germline CDR1 and CDR2 sequences are SGDLS and YYNGEE. The CDR3 is 16 amino acids. With 1 base clipped from V and 4 bases from J, the junction kept 10 bases outside the gene matches. The CDR3 spells CASSVTGQVSGYGYTF. CDR3 sequence (DNA): TGTGCCAGCAGCGTAACCGGACAGGTATCGGGCTATGGCTACACCTTC.

The sample holds many counts of this clonotype. The gene calls are TRBV6-1 and TRBJ2-5; D unresolved. CDR1 MNHNS and CDR2 SASEGT come from the germline V gene. Trimming pared 5 bases from V and 0 bases from J, leaving 16 bases between. The CDR3 is 16 amino acids. The CDR3 is CASSHPSGRDQETQYF. The CDR3, as DNA: TGTGCCAGCAGTCATCCAAGTGGTCGGGACCAAGAGACCCAGTACTTC.

This clonotype was detected ten times or more. The V gene is TRBV18, the J gene TRBJ2-5; D not resolved. The length of the CDR3 is 13 residues. Deletions cut 3 bases from V and 1 base from J, with 6 bases between. Germline CDR1 reads KGHSH; CDR2 reads LQKENI. CDR3 sequence reads: CASSPNSQETQYF. The CDR3 DNA reads as TGTGCCAGCTCACCCAATTCCCAAGAGACCCAGTACTTC.

V usage is TRBV12-3 or TRBV12-4 and J usage is TRBJ2-5; maybe TRBD2 (5 bases). This CDR3 has 13 amino acids. V lost 10 bases, J lost 7 bases, and 19 bases lay in between. The CDR3 region has the DNA TGTGCCACCGAGGCGCCTGCCGAGGGGACCCAGTACTTC. It yields the protein CATEAPAEGTQYF.

This clonotype was recorded many times. The CDR3 protein is CASSLDTGVRVETQYF. The CDR3 DNA reads as TGTGCCAGCAGTTTAGATACCGGGGTTCGAGTGGAGACCCAGTACTTC. The chain links TRBV12-3 or TRBV12-4 to TRBJ2-5; TRBD2 is a possible D gene (5 bases). The CDR3 sequence is 16 residues long. V shed 1 base and J shed 5 bases, with 17 bases lying between them.

The chain carries TRBV10-3 and TRBJ2-2; TRBD1 is a possible D gene (5 bases). In germline, CDR1 is ENHRY, CDR2 SYGVKD. Trimming pared 8 bases from V and 0 bases from J, leaving 10 bases between. The CDR3 is 14 residues long. CDR3 sequence (DNA): TGTGCCATCGGGAAGACAGCGAACACCGGGGAGCTGTTTTTT. It is translated as CAIGKTANTGELFF.

This clonotype was seen repeatedly, ten times or more. J is TRBJ2-5 and V is TRBV27, with 12 bases matching TRBD2. Germline V CDR1 and CDR2: MNHEY, SMNVEV (reference sequence). The CDR3 runs to 16 residues. J gave up 3 bases and V 6 bases, and 8 bases lay outside the gene matches. CDR3 in DNA: TGTGCCAGCAGCCCACCCTGGACTAGCGGGAAAGAGACCCAGTACTTC. It yields the protein CASSPPWTSGKETQYF.

In its sample, this clonotype was seen a few times. The genes are TRBV20-1 and TRBJ2-7, with TRBD2 matching 7 bases. The germline V gene encodes CDR1 DFQATT and CDR2 SNEGSKA (reference sequence). The junction had 9 bases not matched to a gene; V was cut back by 1 base and J by 6 bases. The CDR3 has 14 residues. CDR3 sequence (DNA): TGCAGTGCTAGAGGGACGGGAGGCCGCTCCGAGCAGTACTTC. Translation: CSARGTGGRSEQYF.

The gene calls are TRBV15 and TRBJ1-4; 7 nucleotides agree with TRBD1. V trimming: 3 bases; J trimming: 4 bases; junction bases outside the gene matches: 5. Germline CDR1 LNHNV, CDR2 YYDKDF (reference sequence). This CDR3 spans 15 amino acids. The chain's CDR3 is CATSSSGTDNEKLFF. Written as DNA, the CDR3 is TGTGCCACCAGCAGCTCCGGGACAGATAATGAAAAACTGTTTTTT. The full variable domain, completed using reference TRBV15 and TRBJ1-4, is DAMVIQNPRYQVTQFGKPVTLSCSQTLNHNVMYWYQQKSSQAPKLLFHYYDKDFNNEADTPDNFQSRRPNTSFCFLDIRSPGLGDTAMYLCATSSSGTDNEKLFFGSGTQLSVL.

A few counts support this clonotype. This chain links TRBV7-2 with TRBJ2-7, with 13 bases that match TRBD2. This CDR3 spans 15 amino acids. The J segment lost 4 bases and the V segment lost 5 bases, leaving 5 bases of the junction unmatched. Germline V gene sequence: CDR1 SGHTA, CDR2 FQGNSA. CDR3 in DNA: TGTGCCAGCAGCCCCAGACTAGCGGGAGGTTACGAGCAGTACTTC. It translates to CASSPRLAGGYEQYF.

This clonotype came up a few times. J is TRBJ2-3 and V is TRBV9; no firm D call. V was pared by 4 bases and J by 3 bases, with 12 bases between. The CDR3 is 14 amino acids. CDR1 is SGDLS, CDR2 YYNGEE, per germline. For the CDR3, the DNA is TGTGCCAGCAGCACTGAGGACCGTACAGATACGCAGTATTTT. Its translation: CASSTEDRTDTQYF.

This clonotype was counted ten times or more. The chain has TRBV6-5 and TRBJ2-5; TRBD2 agrees at 11 bases. After removal of 0 bases from V and 4 bases from J, the junction contained 7 bases not matched to a gene. The CDR3 is 17 residues long. Germline values: CDR1 MNHEY, CDR2 SVGAGI. Here the CDR3 DNA reads TGTGCCAGCAGTTACTCGGGCGGGACTAGCGGCGGAGAGACCCAGTACTTC. Encoded protein: CASSYSGGTSGGETQYF.

The chain combines TRBV20-1 with TRBJ1-1; D possibly corresponds to TRBD1 (5 bases). The germline gives CDR1 DFQATT, CDR2 SNEGSKA (reference sequence). The CDR3 contains 14 residues. Between the trimmed V and J ends, which lost 4 bases and 2 bases, there was a span of 14 bases. DNA of the CDR3: TGCAGTGCTAAACGGGGACTATCTAACACTGAAGCTTTCTTT. Its protein is CSAKRGLSNTEAFF.

The chain links TRBV4-3 to TRBJ1-3; D not resolved. The germline V and J ends were trimmed by 4 bases and 4 bases, with 23 bases remaining between them. Germline V CDR1 and CDR2: LGHNA, YSLEER. The CDR3 spans 18 residues. In DNA, the CDR3 is TGCGCCAGCAGCCCTCCCAGAGACCGACTAGGGTACGGAAACACCATATATTTT. Residues: CASSPPRDRLGYGNTIYF.

The rearrangement joins TRBV3-1 to TRBJ1-2, with D perhaps matching TRBD1 (6 bases). The germline V and J ends were trimmed by 0 bases and 8 bases, with 13 bases remaining between them. Germline assignment: CDR1 LGHDT and CDR2 YNNKEL (reference sequence). This CDR3 has 14 amino acids. This CDR3 is CASSQEGGTLGYTF. CDR3 coding DNA: TGTGCCAGCAGCCAAGAGGGGGGGACACTAGGCTACACCTTC. The entire variable domain, with the rest obtained from reference TRBV3-1 and TRBJ1-2, is as follows: DTAVSQTPKYLVTQMGNDKSIKCEQNLGHDTMYWYKQDSKKFLKIMFSYNNKELIINETVPNRFSPKSPDKAHLNLHINSLELGDSAVYFCASSQEGGTLGYTFGSGTRLTVV.

This clonotype was counted at least ten times. The gene calls are TRBV28 and TRBJ2-7; D is perhaps TRBD1 or TRBD2 (5 bases each). CDR3 length: 14 residues. The germline V gene has CDR1 MDHEN and CDR2 SYDVKM. V was pared by 4 bases and J by 5 bases, with 15 bases between. The CDR3 sequence: CASSSGTLYHEQYF. In DNA form, the CDR3 reads TGTGCCAGCAGTTCAGGGACCCTCTACCACGAGCAGTACTTC.

With regard to this clonotype: This may stem from a read error, because a much larger clone lies one nucleotide away. This rearrangement joins TRBV7-2 to TRBJ2-5; 9 bases align to TRBD1. Germline CDR1 and CDR2: SGHTA and FQGNSA. This CDR3 is built from 15 residues. In DNA, the CDR3 is TGTGCCAACAGCCGCCGGGACAGGGAGTACGAGACCCAGTACTTC. Translating gives CANSRRDREYETQYF.

There are a few counts of this clonotype. J is TRBJ1-3 and V is TRBV10-3; a possible D gene is TRBD1 (6 bases). The CDR3 is 16 residues long. Germline V CDR1 and CDR2: ENHRY, SYGVKD. Trimming stripped 3 bases from V and 0 bases from J, with 12 bases between. CDR3 bases: TGTGCCATCAGTGAAGGCGCGACAGGCTCTGGAAACACCATATATTTT. Its translation is CAISEGATGSGNTIYF.

This clonotype was seen repeatedly, ten times or more. The rearrangement uses TRBV20-1 and TRBJ1-2, with D unresolved. The germline V and J ends were trimmed by 6 bases and 4 bases, with 15 bases remaining between them. The CDR3 has 13 residues. Germline V CDR1 and CDR2: DFQATT, SNEGSKA (reference sequence). The CDR3 reads CSAPPEQAYGYTF. DNA of the CDR3: TGCAGTGCCCCCCCGGAGCAGGCCTATGGCTACACCTTC.

This sequence joins TRBV7-2 and TRBJ2-3, with TRBD2 matching 10 bases. V trimming: 5 bases; J trimming: 3 bases; junction bases outside the gene matches: 14. CDR3 length: 18 amino acids. Germline V lookup: CDR1 SGHTA, CDR2 FQGNSA. CDR3 protein: CASSPGAGGPRLTDTQYF. DNA for the CDR3: TGTGCCAGCAGCCCCGGAGCGGGAGGGCCTAGGCTGACAGATACGCAGTATTTT.